The 17 T cell receptor beta chains in this list originate from one sample, sequenced in a study of T cell clones after liver transplantation. Only in-frame clones appear in the TCRdb table, and some are missing; sequencing was by immunoSEQ multiplex PCR. Of about 75,000 clones in the sample, around 84% were seen once. This sample comprised CD4+ T cells from blood, obtained 48 to 50 months after liver transplant. These receptors were obtained from a human patient who received a liver transplant. The T cells may come from the graft donor.

This clone was counted only a few times. V usage is TRBV30 and J usage is TRBJ1-3; maybe TRBD1 (5 bases). Deletions cut 2 bases from V and 3 bases from J, with 14 bases between. Germline-derived CDR1 and CDR2 are GTSNPN and SVGIG (reference sequence). This CDR3 is built from 15 residues. The CDR3 reads CAWSRGVSGGNTIYF. The CDR3 DNA follows: TGTGCCTGGAGTCGAGGGGTGTCTGGTGGAAACACCATATATTTT. Full variable domain (rest looked up from reference TRBV30 and TRBJ1-3): SQTIHQWPATLVQPVGSPLSLECTVEGTSNPNLYWYRQAAGRGLQLLFYSVGIGQISSEVPQNLSASRPQDRQFILSSKKLLLSDSGFYLCAWSRGVSGGNTIYFGEGSWLTVV.

The genes are TRBV6-1 and TRBJ1-2; 7 nucleotides match TRBD1. This CDR3 spans 13 amino acids. Germline V gives CDR1 MNHNS, CDR2 SASEGT. J was trimmed by 1 base and V by 6 bases; bases with no gene match: 2. The CDR3 loop reads CASRRDSNYGYTF. The CDR3 coding sequence is TGTGCCAGCAGGAGGGACAGTAACTATGGCTACACCTTC.

This chain connects TRBV7-6 to TRBJ1-1, with no clear D. With 2 bases removed from V and 4 bases from J, the gap between germline ends came to 11 bases. Germline CDR1 SGHVS, CDR2 FNYEAQ. The CDR3 covers 14 residues. The DNA for the CDR3 is TGTGCCAGCAGCTTACAGCCTCAGGTCACTGAAGCTTTCTTT. This encodes CASSLQPQVTEAFF.

The genes are TRBV5-1 and TRBJ1-1; D is unresolved. CDR3 length: 15 amino acids. V shed 0 bases and J shed 8 bases, with 17 bases lying between them. The V gene's germline CDR1 is SGHRS and CDR2 YFSETQ. The CDR3 is CASSLVRGPSDEAFF. Here the CDR3 DNA reads TGCGCCAGCAGCTTGGTGCGGGGTCCCTCCGACGAAGCTTTCTTT.

This clone was counted only a few times. This chain connects TRBV7-9 to TRBJ1-2, with TRBD1 identical over 10 bases. This CDR3 spans 17 amino acids. Per germline, CDR1 SEHNR and CDR2 FQNEAQ (reference sequence). V dropped 5 bases and J dropped 4; count of bases not matched to a gene: 13. The CDR3 coding sequence is TGTGCCAGCAGCCGGGGACAGGGGACGCGAACTGGCTATGGCTACACCTTC. It is translated as CASSRGQGTRTGYGYTF.

The rearrangement links TRBV7-2 to TRBJ2-3; 9 bases match TRBD2. The CDR3 spans 15 residues. Germline V lookup: CDR1 SGHTA, CDR2 FQGNSA. The V gene end was trimmed by 1 base and the J gene end by 5 bases; junction bases not matched to a gene: 4. The CDR3 reads CASSLVAGALDTQYF. In DNA, the CDR3 is TGTGCCAGCAGCTTAGTAGCGGGGGCCCTAGATACGCAGTATTTT.

This clone was counted a single time. The gene calls are TRBV7-3 and TRBJ2-3; tentatively, D is TRBD1 or TRBD2 (5 bases each). Germline CDR1 SGHTA, CDR2 FQGTGA. V was pared by 4 bases and J by 14 bases, with 19 bases between. This CDR3 is 13 amino acids long. Here the CDR3 DNA reads TGTGCCAGCAGCTCGGGACGGTCAACGCATCGGTATTTT. It yields the protein CASSSGRSTHRYF.

The rearrangement joins TRBV11-3 to TRBJ2-5; perhaps TRBD2 as D (6 bases). Trimming removed 0 bases at V and 5 bases at J, with 28 bases between. The CDR3 covers 20 residues. Per the germline V gene, CDR1 is SGHNT and CDR2 is YENEEA. The CDR3 region has the DNA TGTGCCAGCAGCTTAGATCCAAATGGAGGGTTTGCATCGGTTAGCGAGACCCAGTACTTC. Translated, it gives CASSLDPNGGFASVSETQYF.

The chain joins TRBV30 to TRBJ1-4; TRBD1 might be the D (6 bases). V lost 1 base and J 1 base, leaving 10 bases between the germline ends. Germline CDR1 is GTSNPN and CDR2 is SVGIG (reference sequence). The CDR3 length is 15 residues. CDR3 loop: CAWSGYRVTNEKLFF. The CDR3, as DNA: TGTGCCTGGAGTGGTTACAGGGTAACTAATGAAAAACTGTTTTTT.

This clone has a single count. The CDR3 region has the DNA TGTGCCAGCAGTCAAGATCACGAGCAGTACTTC. Translated: CASSQDHEQYF. The chain employs TRBV6-6 and TRBJ2-7; D uncertain. The CDR3 has 11 amino acids. Germline V lookup: CDR1 MNHNY, CDR2 SVGAGI (reference sequence). V lost 5 bases, J lost 5 bases, and 7 bases lay in between.

The chain links TRBV28 to TRBJ1-5, with D uncertain. The V and J ends lost 6 bases and 4 bases respectively, with 7 bases between them. The CDR3 runs 12 residues. CDR1 and CDR2 (germline): MDHEN, SYDVKM. The CDR3 loop is CASRLVNQPQHF. CDR3 bases: TGTGCCAGCAGGCTGGTTAATCAGCCCCAGCATTTT.

This rearrangement joins TRBV9 to TRBJ1-3, with 8 bases matching TRBD1. This CDR3 comprises 17 residues. Germline CDR1 reads SGDLS; CDR2 reads YYNGEE. The junction had 11 bases not matched to a gene; V was cut back by 4 bases and J by 2 bases. CDR3 loop: CASSPSPGQVTGNTIYF. CDR3 sequence (DNA): TGTGCCAGCAGCCCGTCTCCGGGACAGGTTACTGGAAACACCATATATTTT.

The rearrangement links TRBV5-1 to TRBJ2-1, with D perhaps assigned TRBD1 or TRBD2 (5 bases each). This CDR3 is built from 16 residues. Germline assignment: CDR1 SGHRS and CDR2 YFSETQ. Trimming removed 3 bases from V and 0 bases from J, with 13 bases in between. The CDR3: CASSSPGTRSYNEQFF. The CDR3 DNA sequence: TGCGCCAGCAGCTCGCCGGGGACGCGCTCCTACAATGAGCAGTTCTTC.

The chain recombines TRBV2 with TRBJ1-1; TRBD1 matches at 9 bases. Trimming removed 5 bases from V and 5 bases from J; junction bases left unmatched: 6. The CDR3 is 14 amino acids. Germline CDR1 and CDR2: SNHLY and FYNNEI. The CDR3 nucleotides read TGTGCCAGCAGTCAGAGACAGGGGGGGACTGAAGCTTTCTTT. It is translated as CASSQRQGGTEAFF.

This chain joins TRBV30 and TRBJ2-3, with D perhaps given as TRBD1 or TRBD2 (6 bases each). The germline V and J ends were trimmed by 0 bases and 7 bases, with 20 bases remaining between them. CDR3 size: 16 residues. The germline V gene encodes CDR1 GTSNPN and CDR2 SVGIG (reference sequence). CDR3 bases: TGTGCCTGGAGTGTTGGTGGGGGCGGAGGGGCTCATACGCAGTATTTT. Its translation is CAWSVGGGGGAHTQYF. The variable domain in full, completed from reference TRBV30 and TRBJ2-3, reads SQTIHQWPATLVQPVGSPLSLECTVEGTSNPNLYWYRQAAGRGLQLLFYSVGIGQISSEVPQNLSASRPQDRQFILSSKKLLLSDSGFYLCAWSVGGGGGAHTQYFGPGTRLTVL.

The chain employs TRBV11-3 and TRBJ2-2, with 7 bases aligning to TRBD2. V dropped 2 bases and J dropped 6; count of bases not matched to a gene: 6. This CDR3 is 15 amino acids long. CDR1 is SGHNT and CDR2 is YENEEA in the germline V gene. In nucleotides, the CDR3 is TGTGCCAGCAGCTTAAGGGCGGGAGCTTCCGGGGAGCTGTTTTTT. Translating gives CASSLRAGASGELFF.

The chain uses TRBV5-5 and TRBJ2-2; D may correspond to TRBD1 or TRBD2 (5 bases each). Germline CDR1 and CDR2: SGHKS and YYEKEE (reference sequence). The CDR3 covers 16 residues. Deletions cut 2 bases from V and 3 bases from J, with 14 bases between. CDR3 coding DNA: TGTGCCAGCAGCTTTTACAGGACTCTTGACACCGGGGAGCTGTTTTTT. Protein product: CASSFYRTLDTGELFF.